This is a list of T cell receptor beta chains from one sample in a study of cytomegalovirus exposure and HLA in healthy donors. The table came from immunoSEQ multiplex PCR; TCRdb's copy has only in-frame clones and leaves some out. The sample consists of under 200,000 clones, 65% to 85% of them appearing once. Source material: PBMCs. The receptors come from a woman in her 40s in good health and CMV-seropositive. Both conserved end residues are part of each CDR3. D genes are given only for firm matches. Where a row states a size, it is once, few, many or the class of an expanded clone; other rows omit it.

>NA|TRBV12-5|TRBJ2-1|NA
CVNSRGDRSYNEQFF
TGTGTCAATTCCAGGGGGGACCGCTCCTACAATGAGCAGTTCTTC
>NA|TRBV7-2|TRBJ2-2|NA
CASRAGPYTGELFF
TGTGCCAGCAGGGCTGGGCCGTACACCGGGGAGCTGTTTTTT
>NA|TRBV19|TRBJ2-2|NA
CASLSPSRELFF
TGTGCCAGTTTATCCCCTAGCAGGGAGCTGTTTTTT
>TRBD1|TRBV5-6|TRBJ1-1|medium-sized
CASTRIEGAEAFF
TGTGCCAGCACCAGGATAGAGGGGGCCGAAGCTTTCTTT
>NA|TRBV6-5|TRBJ1-2|NA
CASSYSMGLNYGYTF
TGTGCCAGCAGTTACTCGATGGGGCTTAACTATGGCTACACCTTC
>TRBD1|TRBV7-2|TRBJ2-7|NA
CASSLRGIYEQYF
TGTGCCAGCAGCCTCAGGGGGATCTACGAGCAGTACTTC
>TRBD1|TRBV7-2|TRBJ2-6|NA
CASSLGGGPLSEANVLTF
TGTGCCAGCAGCTTAGGAGGGGGCCCCCTCTCTGAGGCCAACGTCCTGACTTTC
>TRBD1|TRBV6-5|TRBJ2-5|NA
CASSYSYLGGRETQYF
TGTGCCAGCAGTTACTCGTATCTAGGGGGCAGAGAGACCCAGTACTTC
>TRBD1|TRBV10-2|TRBJ1-5|NA
CAKKGQGYQPQHF
TGCGCCAAAAAAGGACAGGGGTATCAGCCCCAGCATTTT
>TRBD1|TRBV5-1|TRBJ1-2|once
CASSFQGAHTSNYGYTF
TGCGCCAGCAGCTTCCAGGGGGCCCATACCTCTAACTATGGCTACACCTTC
>NA|TRBV7-8|TRBJ1-1|NA
CASSSMNTEAFF
TGTGCCAGCAGCTCAATGAACACTGAAGCTTTCTTT
>TRBD1|TRBV9|TRBJ1-6|NA
CASTGTGAGNSPLHF
TGTGCCAGCACCGGGACAGGGGCTGGTAATTCACCCCTCCACTTT
>TRBD2|TRBV18|TRBJ2-5|NA
CASSPGSGGETQYF
TGTGCCAGCTCACCGGGGAGCGGGGGAGAGACCCAGTACTTC
>NA|TRBV7-2|TRBJ1-1|NA
CASSLVGGGAGNTEAFF
TGTGCCAGCAGCTTAGTCGGAGGGGGGGCAGGGAACACTGAAGCTTTCTTT
>NA|TRBV6-6|TRBJ1-2|NA
CASIKRGFIDYGYTF
TGTGCCAGCATCAAGAGAGGGTTTATCGACTATGGCTACACCTTC
>NA|TRBV5-1|TRBJ2-7|few
CASSSNLESLYEQYF
TGCGCCAGCAGCTCAAACCTGGAGTCATTGTACGAGCAGTACTTC
>NA|TRBV6-5|TRBJ2-1|NA
CASSYSGQSYNEQFF
TGTGCCAGCAGTTACTCGGGACAATCATACAATGAGCAGTTCTTC
>TRBD1|TRBV28|TRBJ2-5|NA
CASSSTGTGGSEQYF
TGTGCCAGCAGTTCAACCGGGACAGGGGGATCGGAGCAGTACTTC
>NA|TRBV5-1|TRBJ2-1|NA
CASSLEGFPNNEQFF
TGCGCCAGCAGCTTGGAGGGGTTCCCGAACAATGAGCAGTTCTTC
>TRBD1|TRBV30|TRBJ1-4|NA
CAWSNGQGEKLFF
TGTGCCTGGAGTAATGGACAGGGGGAAAAACTGTTTTTT
>TRBD1|TRBV7-9|TRBJ1-1|NA
CSSSSRQGMNTEAFF
TGTTCCAGCAGCTCAAGACAGGGGATGAACACTGAAGCTTTCTTT
>TRBD2|TRBV6-5|TRBJ2-1|once
CASSQIAGGGEQFF
TGTGCCAGCAGTCAGATAGCGGGGGGAGGTGAGCAGTTCTTC
>TRBD1|TRBV7-9|TRBJ1-2|NA
CASSLGSGQDYGYTF
TGTGCCAGCAGCTTAGGATCGGGACAGGATTATGGCTACACCTTC
>NA|TRBV7-2|TRBJ2-3|once
CASSSGHTDTQYF
TGTGCCAGCAGCTCAGGGCACACAGATACGCAGTATTTT
>TRBD1|TRBV13|TRBJ2-1|NA
CASSTEGQGGYNEQFF
TGTGCCAGCAGCACAGAGGGACAGGGGGGCTACAATGAGCAGTTCTTC
>TRBD1|TRBV7-2|TRBJ2-7|NA
CASSSRQGGYEQYF
TGTGCCAGCAGCTCGCGACAGGGGGGCTACGAGCAGTACTTC
>TRBD1|TRBV5-1|TRBJ1-1|few
CASSFTGATEAFF
TGCGCCAGCAGCTTCACAGGGGCCACTGAAGCTTTCTTT
>TRBD2|TRBV7-2|TRBJ2-1|NA
CASSPQREGNEQFF
TGTGCCAGCAGCCCTCAACGGGAGGGCAATGAGCAGTTCTTC
>TRBD1|TRBV5-6|TRBJ1-2|few
CASSPGQGARSYTF
TGTGCCAGCAGCCCGGGACAGGGGGCGCGCAGCTACACCTTC
>TRBD2|TRBV2|TRBJ2-2|NA
CASSELAGGIGELFF
TGTGCCAGCAGTGAGTTAGCGGGGGGAATCGGGGAGCTGTTTTTT
>NA|TRBV9|TRBJ1-1|NA
CASSVVGRGAFF
TGTGCCAGCAGCGTAGTGGGGAGAGGAGCTTTCTTT
>NA|TRBV7-9|TRBJ2-1|NA
CASSFGQWKSFEQFF
TGTGCCAGCAGCTTTGGACAGTGGAAAAGTTTTGAGCAGTTCTTC
>NA|TRBV6-5|TRBJ1-2|NA
CASSLDRIYVTF
TGTGCCAGCAGTTTAGACAGGATATATGTCACCTTC
>TRBD1|TRBV30|TRBJ1-4|few
CAWSVERTGRYEKLFF
TGTGCCTGGAGTGTAGAACGGACAGGACGATATGAAAAACTGTTTTTT
>TRBD1|TRBV11-2|TRBJ1-4|few
CASSGGTGYFEEKLFF
TGTGCCAGCAGCGGAGGGACAGGCTACTTTGAAGAAAAACTGTTTTTT
>NA|TRBV7-6|TRBJ2-2|NA
CASSSTVGELFF
TGTGCCAGCAGCTCTACGGTGGGGGAGCTGTTTTTT
>NA|TRBV19|TRBJ1-1|NA
CASSIVPGHKVANTEAFF
TGTGCCAGTAGTATAGTTCCGGGACACAAAGTCGCGAACACTGAAGCTTTCTTT
>NA|TRBV6-5|TRBJ2-7|NA
CASSYSGGSHLYEQYF
TGTGCCAGCAGTTACTCTGGCGGCTCCCACCTCTACGAGCAGTACTTC
>NA|TRBV2|TRBJ1-4|NA
CASTVESTNEKLFF
TGTGCCAGCACCGTTGAGTCAACTAATGAAAAACTGTTTTTT
>TRBD2|TRBV5-1|TRBJ2-3|NA
CASSLVGTSSGDTQYF
TGCGCCAGCAGCTTGGTCGGGACTAGCAGTGGAGATACGCAGTATTTT
>TRBD2|TRBV9|TRBJ2-1|NA
CASSVTGREAYNEQFF
TGTGCCAGCAGCGTAACCGGGAGGGAAGCCTACAATGAGCAGTTCTTC
>TRBD1|TRBV25-1|TRBJ1-2|once
CASNDRGGGYTF
TGTGCCAGCAACGACAGGGGGGGTGGCTACACCTTC
>NA|TRBV7-2|TRBJ2-7|few
CASSSTYQFEQYF
TGTGCCAGCAGCTCCACGTATCAGTTTGAGCAGTACTTC
>TRBD1|TRBV6-5|TRBJ1-2|NA
CASSYTDRANYGYTF
TGTGCCAGCAGTTACACCGACAGGGCCAACTATGGCTACACCTTC
>NA|TRBV6-6|TRBJ1-2|NA
CASSTFSGNYGYTF
TGTGCCAGCAGTACCTTTTCAGGGAACTATGGCTACACCTTC
>TRBD1|TRBV15|TRBJ2-5|NA
CATSRDLGQEMAQYF
TGTGCCACCAGCAGAGATCTGGGACAGGAGATGGCCCAGTACTTC
>TRBD1|TRBV6-5|TRBJ2-3|NA
CASRTQGARADTQYF
TGTGCCAGCAGGACTCAGGGGGCGCGCGCAGATACGCAGTATTTT
>TRBD1|TRBV30|TRBJ1-4|NA
CAWSLLMPGTGGEKLFF
TGTGCCTGGAGTCTTCTAATGCCAGGGACAGGGGGTGAAAAACTGTTTTTT